The sequence of this T cell receptor beta chain was determined in a study of OX40 agonist ivuxolimab in advanced cancers. Background on the study: Dose-escalation patients were diagnosed with hepatocellular carcinoma, melanoma, renal cell cancer or head and neck cancer. Among those enrolled, mean age was approximately 62 years (range about 23 to 80) and about 79% were male.

Method: immunoSEQ multiplex PCR; TCRdb's copy keeps in-frame clones and lacks some. The repertoire holds 45,000 to 55,000 clones, approximately 84% seen once, with roughly 1.1% in the top ten. Notes on the study in general: The study observed clonal expansion of CD4+ and CD8+ blood T cells by week 6 at 0.1 to 3.0 mg/kg. Some nonresponders likewise displayed low normalized T-cell clonal expansion.

Germline V gene sequence: CDR1 MNHNS, CDR2 SASEGT. This CDR3 contains 15 residues. Deletions cut 5 bases from V and 0 bases from J, with 12 bases between. In regard to this clone: The antigen is undetermined.

V and J are TRBV6-1 and TRBJ2-3, with D perhaps TRBD2 (5 bases). Source: CD4+ or CD8+ T cells sorted from blood, taken in a trial of the OX40 agonist ivuxolimab. This TCR was recovered from an adult with an advanced solid tumor such as melanoma, head and neck, liver or kidney cancer. CDR3 region: CASSPRGYSTDTQYF. CDR3 DNA sequence: TGTGCCAGCAGTCCACGAGGGTATAGCACAGATACGCAGTATTTT.